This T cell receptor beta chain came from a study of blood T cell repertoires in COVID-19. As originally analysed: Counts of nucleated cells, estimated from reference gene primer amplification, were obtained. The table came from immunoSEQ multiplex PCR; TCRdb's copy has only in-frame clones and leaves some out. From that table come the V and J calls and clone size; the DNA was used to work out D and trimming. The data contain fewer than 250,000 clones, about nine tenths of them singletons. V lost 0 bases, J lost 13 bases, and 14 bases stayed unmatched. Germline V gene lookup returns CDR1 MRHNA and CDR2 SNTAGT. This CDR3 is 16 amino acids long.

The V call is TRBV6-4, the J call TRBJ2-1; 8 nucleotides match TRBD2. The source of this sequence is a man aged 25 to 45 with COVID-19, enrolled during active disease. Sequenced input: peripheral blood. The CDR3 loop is CASSDSPGGPVGEQFF. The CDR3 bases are TGTGCCAGCAGTGACTCGCCGGGGGGGCCGGTTGGGGAACAGTTCTTC.